Listed below are T cell receptor beta chains from one sample, sequenced in a study of shared T cell receptors in the human thymus. Method: immunoSEQ multiplex PCR; TCRdb's copy keeps in-frame clones and lacks some. The sample has some 720,000 clones; roughly 90% are singletons. A further study also used this sample, focusing on human thymus T cells.

Sequenced material: thymocytes. The receptors here all came from a boy under two years old with a congenital heart defect. Each CDR3 is given with its conserved first and last residue. A D gene is named only where the DNA matches it firmly. Clone sizes are given selectively: once, few, many, or a class where the clone is expanded.

j_call: TRBJ2-7; clone_size: NA; v_call: TRBV2; d_call: TRBD2; cdr3_aa: CASTRTSAHEQYF; cdr3_nt: TGTGCCAGCACTCGGACTAGTGCCCACGAGCAGTACTTC
j_call: TRBJ1-1; clone_size: NA; v_call: TRBV11-2; d_call: NA; cdr3_aa: CASSLDLEITEAFF; cdr3_nt: TGTGCCAGCAGCTTAGACTTAGAGATCACTGAAGCTTTCTTT
j_call: TRBJ2-2; clone_size: NA; v_call: TRBV15; d_call: TRBD1; cdr3_aa: CATRGAGGVSGELFF; cdr3_nt: TGTGCCACCAGGGGGGCAGGGGGTGTATCCGGGGAGCTGTTTTTT
j_call: TRBJ1-3; clone_size: NA; v_call: TRBV10-2; d_call: NA; cdr3_aa: CASSEQMPGNTIYF; cdr3_nt: TGCGCCAGCAGTGAGCAGATGCCTGGAAACACCATATATTTT
j_call: TRBJ2-1; clone_size: NA; v_call: TRBV7-7; d_call: TRBD2; cdr3_aa: CASSLTAGADDEQFF; cdr3_nt: TGTGCCAGCAGCTTAACAGCGGGAGCCGATGATGAGCAGTTCTTC
j_call: TRBJ2-4; clone_size: once; v_call: TRBV2; d_call: TRBD1; cdr3_aa: CASSEGQGNIQYF; cdr3_nt: TGTGCCAGCAGTGAAGGACAGGGCAACATTCAGTACTTC
j_call: TRBJ2-7; clone_size: NA; v_call: TRBV7-7; d_call: NA; cdr3_aa: CASSPVGEEYEQYF; cdr3_nt: TGTGCCAGCAGCCCCGTGGGGGAGGAATACGAGCAGTACTTC
j_call: TRBJ1-5; clone_size: NA; v_call: TRBV29-1; d_call: TRBD1; cdr3_aa: CSVAGTGEGQPQHF; cdr3_nt: TGCAGCGTGGCCGGGACAGGGGAAGGGCAGCCCCAGCATTTT
j_call: TRBJ2-1; clone_size: NA; v_call: TRBV5-4; d_call: TRBD2; cdr3_aa: CASSMPETSRELAGDNEQFF; cdr3_nt: TGTGCCAGCAGCATGCCCGAGACAAGCCGCGAGCTAGCGGGCGACAATGAGCAGTTCTTC
j_call: TRBJ1-1; clone_size: NA; v_call: TRBV2; d_call: TRBD1; cdr3_aa: CASSDLPQGTKAFF; cdr3_nt: TGTGCCAGCAGTGACTTACCACAGGGGACGAAAGCTTTCTTT
j_call: TRBJ2-2; clone_size: NA; v_call: TRBV30; d_call: TRBD1; cdr3_aa: CAWTRYRGRGGELFF; cdr3_nt: TGTGCCTGGACGCGCTACAGGGGGCGGGGCGGGGAGCTGTTTTTT
j_call: TRBJ2-3; clone_size: NA; v_call: TRBV4-2; d_call: TRBD2; cdr3_aa: CASSVLAGVGDTQYF; cdr3_nt: TGTGCCAGCAGCGTCTTAGCGGGAGTGGGAGATACGCAGTATTTT
j_call: TRBJ1-3; clone_size: NA; v_call: TRBV4-1; d_call: NA; cdr3_aa: CASSLRQGNTIYF; cdr3_nt: TGCGCCAGCAGCCTACGACAGGGAAACACCATATATTTT
j_call: TRBJ2-7; clone_size: NA; v_call: TRBV25-1; d_call: TRBD2; cdr3_aa: CASSEYRRGGFDEQYF; cdr3_nt: TGTGCCAGCAGTGAATACCGCCGCGGGGGGTTCGACGAGCAGTACTTC
j_call: TRBJ2-2; clone_size: NA; v_call: TRBV7-8; d_call: TRBD2; cdr3_aa: CASSQGTSGRATGELFF; cdr3_nt: TGTGCCAGCAGTCAAGGGACTAGCGGGAGGGCCACCGGGGAGCTGTTTTTT
j_call: TRBJ1-4; clone_size: NA; v_call: TRBV7-9; d_call: NA; cdr3_aa: CASSLPAREGNEKLFF; cdr3_nt: TGTGCCAGCAGCTTACCCGCACGGGAGGGGAATGAAAAACTGTTTTTT
j_call: TRBJ2-5; clone_size: NA; v_call: TRBV28; d_call: TRBD1; cdr3_aa: CASSLRAGGAETQYF; cdr3_nt: TGTGCCAGCAGTTTGAGGGCAGGGGGCGCGGAGACCCAGTACTTC
j_call: TRBJ1-2; clone_size: NA; v_call: TRBV28; d_call: NA; cdr3_aa: CASSFPGGGALYGYTF; cdr3_nt: TGTGCCAGCAGTTTTCCCGGCGGAGGGGCACTCTATGGCTACACCTTC
j_call: TRBJ1-1; clone_size: NA; v_call: TRBV5-5; d_call: NA; cdr3_aa: CASSLEGQGCLGTEAFF; cdr3_nt: TGTGCCAGCAGCTTGGAAGGGCAGGGGTGTTTAGGCACTGAAGCTTTCTTT
j_call: TRBJ1-5; clone_size: NA; v_call: TRBV7-8; d_call: TRBD1; cdr3_aa: CASSQGTGEDQPQHF; cdr3_nt: TGTGCCAGCAGCCAAGGGACAGGGGAGGATCAGCCCCAGCATTTT
j_call: TRBJ2-1; clone_size: NA; v_call: TRBV11-2; d_call: TRBD2; cdr3_aa: CASSLREESNEQFF; cdr3_nt: TGTGCCAGCAGCCTGCGGGAGGAGTCCAATGAGCAGTTCTTC
j_call: TRBJ1-2; clone_size: once; v_call: TRBV11-2; d_call: TRBD1; cdr3_aa: CASSFSPLRGHGGYTF; cdr3_nt: TGTGCCAGCAGCTTCTCCCCTCTCAGGGGGCATGGTGGCTACACCTTC
j_call: TRBJ2-7; clone_size: NA; v_call: TRBV6-1; d_call: TRBD1; cdr3_aa: CASSTGTGNYEQYF; cdr3_nt: TGTGCCAGCAGTACCGGGACAGGGAACTACGAGCAGTACTTC
j_call: TRBJ1-6; clone_size: NA; v_call: TRBV6-5; d_call: NA; cdr3_aa: CATKGVAADNSPLHF; cdr3_nt: TGTGCCACCAAAGGGGTGGCAGCTGATAATTCACCCCTCCACTTT
j_call: TRBJ2-5; clone_size: NA; v_call: TRBV5-4; d_call: TRBD2; cdr3_aa: CASSFGGPLPAGDETQYF; cdr3_nt: TGTGCCAGCAGCTTCGGAGGCCCTTTGCCAGCGGGAGATGAGACCCAGTACTTC
j_call: TRBJ2-2; clone_size: NA; v_call: TRBV7-2; d_call: NA; cdr3_aa: CASSQPGTGELFF; cdr3_nt: TGTGCCAGCAGCCAACCCGGGACCGGGGAGCTGTTTTTT
j_call: TRBJ2-5; clone_size: NA; v_call: TRBV23-1; d_call: NA; cdr3_aa: CASSQFHRGNQETQYF; cdr3_nt: TGCGCCAGCAGTCAATTCCATCGGGGAAACCAAGAGACCCAGTACTTC
j_call: TRBJ1-5; clone_size: NA; v_call: TRBV7-8; d_call: TRBD1; cdr3_aa: CASSQMTDRAGQPQHF; cdr3_nt: TGTGCCAGCAGCCAAATGACGGACAGGGCTGGGCAGCCCCAGCATTTT
j_call: TRBJ2-1; clone_size: NA; v_call: TRBV14; d_call: TRBD2; cdr3_aa: CASSQVVTSGSRYNEQFF; cdr3_nt: TGTGCCAGCAGCCAAGTGGTGACTAGCGGGAGTAGGTACAATGAGCAGTTCTTC
j_call: TRBJ2-5; clone_size: NA; v_call: TRBV2; d_call: TRBD2; cdr3_aa: CASSPGTSRGGQETQYF; cdr3_nt: TGTGCCAGCAGTCCCGGGACTAGCCGGGGAGGGCAAGAGACCCAGTACTTC
j_call: TRBJ2-7; clone_size: once; v_call: TRBV10-1; d_call: TRBD1; cdr3_aa: CASSETHYRGHEQYF; cdr3_nt: TGCGCCAGCAGTGAGACACATTACAGGGGCCACGAGCAGTACTTC
j_call: TRBJ2-1; clone_size: few; v_call: TRBV30; d_call: NA; cdr3_aa: CAWSTLSGSSYNEQFF; cdr3_nt: TGTGCCTGGAGCACCTTAAGCGGAAGCTCCTACAATGAGCAGTTCTTC
j_call: TRBJ2-5; clone_size: few; v_call: TRBV5-1; d_call: TRBD2; cdr3_aa: CASSQRGLAGTEETQYF; cdr3_nt: TGCGCCAGCAGCCAGCGGGGACTAGCGGGCACCGAGGAGACCCAGTACTTC
j_call: TRBJ2-7; clone_size: NA; v_call: TRBV6-5; d_call: TRBD2; cdr3_aa: CASTRPGLAGGEQYF; cdr3_nt: TGTGCCAGCACTCGGCCGGGACTAGCGGGAGGCGAGCAGTACTTC
j_call: TRBJ2-3; clone_size: NA; v_call: TRBV2; d_call: TRBD2; cdr3_aa: CASSGLAGAPGDTQYF; cdr3_nt: TGTGCCAGCAGTGGACTAGCGGGAGCGCCGGGAGATACGCAGTATTTT
j_call: TRBJ1-1; clone_size: NA; v_call: TRBV29-1; d_call: NA; cdr3_aa: CSAPGGPNTEAFF; cdr3_nt: TGCAGCGCCCCCGGGGGGCCGAACACTGAAGCTTTCTTT
j_call: TRBJ2-1; clone_size: NA; v_call: TRBV5-1; d_call: TRBD2; cdr3_aa: CASSSSLLARDNEQFF; cdr3_nt: TGCGCCAGCAGCTCCAGCTTACTAGCGCGGGACAATGAGCAGTTCTTC
j_call: TRBJ1-2; clone_size: NA; v_call: TRBV6-6; d_call: NA; cdr3_aa: CASSYWGVPNYGYTF; cdr3_nt: TGTGCCAGCAGTTATTGGGGCGTCCCTAACTATGGCTACACCTTC
j_call: TRBJ2-3; clone_size: NA; v_call: TRBV9; d_call: TRBD2; cdr3_aa: CASSVATTSASGRGDTQYF; cdr3_nt: TGTGCCAGCAGCGTAGCTACGACGTCGGCTAGCGGGAGAGGAGATACGCAGTATTTT
j_call: TRBJ1-6; clone_size: NA; v_call: TRBV6-5; d_call: NA; cdr3_aa: CASSYPFSPLHF; cdr3_nt: TGTGCCAGCAGTTACCCTTTTTCACCCCTCCACTTT
j_call: TRBJ2-1; clone_size: NA; v_call: TRBV10-1; d_call: TRBD2; cdr3_aa: CASGKGLGNEQFF; cdr3_nt: TGCGCCAGCGGAAAGGGACTAGGCAATGAGCAGTTCTTC
j_call: TRBJ2-1; clone_size: NA; v_call: TRBV10-3; d_call: NA; cdr3_aa: CAISDPDSPIYNEQFF; cdr3_nt: TGTGCCATCAGTGACCCCGACAGCCCGATTTACAATGAGCAGTTCTTC
j_call: TRBJ2-1; clone_size: NA; v_call: TRBV5-8; d_call: TRBD2; cdr3_aa: CASSPLDPTSGRWNEQFF; cdr3_nt: TGTGCCAGCAGCCCATTGGATCCAACTAGCGGGAGATGGAATGAGCAGTTCTTC
j_call: TRBJ1-5; clone_size: NA; v_call: TRBV5-8; d_call: TRBD1; cdr3_aa: CASSLDGTVFFKPQHF; cdr3_nt: TGTGCCAGCAGCTTGGATGGGACAGTGTTTTTTAAGCCCCAGCATTTT
j_call: TRBJ2-7; clone_size: once; v_call: TRBV7-8; d_call: NA; cdr3_aa: CASSKRTAGPSTEQYF; cdr3_nt: TGTGCCAGCAGTAAGAGGACAGCGGGACCATCTACCGAGCAGTACTTC
j_call: TRBJ2-4; clone_size: NA; v_call: TRBV7-3; d_call: NA; cdr3_aa: CASSLGNGFGTKNIQYF; cdr3_nt: TGTGCCAGCAGCTTAGGAAATGGCTTTGGGACAAAAAACATTCAGTACTTC
j_call: TRBJ2-7; clone_size: once; v_call: TRBV6-5; d_call: NA; cdr3_aa: CAISPRGSYEQYF; cdr3_nt: TGTGCCATCAGCCCCCGAGGCTCCTACGAGCAGTACTTC
j_call: TRBJ2-1; clone_size: NA; v_call: TRBV5-5; d_call: TRBD2; cdr3_aa: CASSLLQGLADRDEQFF; cdr3_nt: TGTGCCAGCAGCTTGCTCCAGGGACTAGCGGACAGAGATGAGCAGTTCTTC
j_call: TRBJ1-1; clone_size: NA; v_call: TRBV19; d_call: NA; cdr3_aa: CATYRVVHERRPNTEAFF; cdr3_nt: TGTGCCACCTACAGGGTGGTACATGAGCGGCGACCGAACACTGAAGCTTTCTTT
j_call: TRBJ2-4; clone_size: NA; v_call: TRBV19; d_call: TRBD2; cdr3_aa: CASSPCGTSGRIAKNIQYF; cdr3_nt: TGTGCCAGTAGTCCTTGTGGGACTAGCGGGAGGATAGCCAAAAACATTCAGTACTTC
j_call: TRBJ1-2; clone_size: NA; v_call: TRBV5-1; d_call: TRBD1; cdr3_aa: CASSLGTAFNYGYTF; cdr3_nt: TGCGCCAGCAGCCTAGGGACAGCCTTTAACTATGGCTACACCTTC
j_call: TRBJ2-3; clone_size: NA; v_call: TRBV7-7; d_call: TRBD2; cdr3_aa: CASSLSRTSGTSTDTQYF; cdr3_nt: TGTGCCAGCAGCTTATCGAGGACTAGCGGGACTTCCACAGATACGCAGTATTTT
j_call: TRBJ1-2; clone_size: NA; v_call: TRBV4-1; d_call: TRBD1; cdr3_aa: CASSQEGSVTGRYGYTF; cdr3_nt: TGCGCCAGCAGCCAAGAGGGCAGCGTGACAGGGAGGTATGGCTACACCTTC